This T cell receptor beta chain appears in the sequencing data of a study of blood T cell repertoires in COVID-19. The wider study: COVID-19 samples, acute and convalescent, were from the United States, Italy and Spain. From T cells, B-cell-depleted T cells, or PBMCs came the material, which was cDNA or gDNA.

This CDR3 has 15 residues. Trimming took 0 bases from V and 5 from J, leaving 11 bases between them. The germline V gene encodes CDR1 SNHLY and CDR2 FYNNEI. Generated by immunoSEQ multiplex PCR, the TCRdb table keeps only in-frame clones and is missing some. The table includes roughly 150,000 clones, 80% to 90% detected once. This TCR was recovered from an elderly woman with acute or convalescent COVID-19. The sample comprised peripheral blood. V and J are TRBV2 and TRBJ1-5, with TRBD1 as a possible D gene (5 bases). CDR3 bases: TGTGCCAGCAGTGAAGCGCAACAGGTTTATCAGCCCCAGCATTTT. Its translation: CASSEAQQVYQPQHF.